The clone carrying this TCR beta chain is labeled large (0.1 to 1%). Amplification of TRBV12-4/TRBJ1-2 clonotypes used adaptor-ligated barcode primers. TCRdb re-called the multiplex PCR reads through MiXCR, storing one row per CDR3 protein. The sample includes roughly 110 distinct CDR3 sequences, 4.3% of them seen just once. This CDR3 comprises 11 residues. The ends were cut back, 4 bases at V and 7 bases at J, with 7 bases in the middle. V gene TRBV12-3 or TRBV12-4 combines with J gene TRBJ1-2, with no clear D. This clonotype originated in a female donor with breast cancer. The sample taken for sequencing was naive CD4+ T cells sorted from blood. Subset meaning: naive CD4+ T cells, CD4+CD45RA+CD25-. DNA of the CDR3: TGTGCCAGCAGTTCCCGCAGTGGCTACACCTTC. It specifies CASSSRSGYTF.